The 20 T cell receptor beta chains in this list originate from one sample, sequenced in a study of blood T cells in healthy people across ages. A sample-barcoded 5' primer and a J-beta primer mix were used in a second PCR of roughly 7 to 12 cycles. One entry per CDR3 protein results from TCRdb running MiXCR on the 5' RACE reads. The sample contains roughly 560,000 distinct CDR3 sequences, approximately 25% of which appear only once. These data also formed part of another study, on T cells of mothers and their children.

The sequencing input was blood. These receptors came from a boy between 10 and 17 years old in good health.

This clonotype was counted between two and nine times. The chain carries TRBV29-1 and TRBJ1-2; 7 bases match TRBD1. After removal of 5 bases from V and 4 bases from J, the junction contained 7 bases not matched to a gene. Germline loops: CDR1 SQVTM, CDR2 ANQGSEA. The CDR3 is 13 amino acids. CDR3 in amino acids: CSVYGTEGYGYTF. CDR3 in DNA: TGCAGCGTTTATGGGACAGAGGGCTATGGCTACACCTTC.

This chain uses TRBV27 with TRBJ2-1; D is possibly TRBD1 or TRBD2 (5 bases each). In germline, CDR1 is MNHEY, CDR2 SMNVEV (reference sequence). This CDR3 has 21 residues. Trimming left V 4 bases short and J 2 bases short, with 30 bases between. The CDR3 reads CASSWTRDQENDLGAYNEQFF. CDR3 coding DNA: TGTGCCAGCAGTTGGACCCGGGACCAAGAAAACGACCTAGGGGCCTACAATGAGCAGTTCTTC.

The CDR3 nucleotides read TGCAGCGTTCTACTGAACCAAGAGACCCAGTACTTC. Amino acid sequence: CSVLLNQETQYF. This chain uses TRBV29-1 with TRBJ2-7; D ambiguous. The J call is doubtful: the DNA matches TRBJ2-5 better. CDR3 length: 12 amino acids. Germline loops: CDR1 SQVTM, CDR2 ANQGSEA.

Notes on this clonotype: The junction and the germline gene differ at one end; a read error may be behind it. The V gene is TRBV28, the J gene TRBJ1-1; D is ambiguous. Germline V lookup: CDR1 MDHEN, CDR2 SYDVKM. The CDR3 consists of 15 residues. CDR3 region: CASKKDGFVNTEALF. The CDR3 DNA sequence: TGTGCCAGCAAAAAAGACGGGTTCGTGAACACTGAAGCTTTATTT.

A few counts support this clonotype. V usage is TRBV7-3 and J usage is TRBJ1-2; possible D gene TRBD1, 6 bases. The CDR3 length is 13 residues. With 5 bases removed from V and 4 bases from J, the gap between germline ends came to 11 bases. Germline CDR1 is SGHTA and CDR2 is FQGTGA. This CDR3 is CASSDGQSYGYTF. Written as DNA, the CDR3 is TGTGCCAGCAGCGACGGACAGTCCTATGGCTACACCTTC.

The chain employs TRBV3-1 and TRBJ1-2; D may be TRBD1 (6 bases). The germline gives CDR1 LGHDT, CDR2 YNNKEL (reference sequence). V was shortened by 0 bases and J by 5 bases, with 7 bases between the two germline ends. This CDR3 spans 13 amino acids. In DNA form, the CDR3 reads TGTGCCAGCAGCCAAGAGACAGGATATGGCTACACCTTC. Protein product: CASSQETGYGYTF. Together with reference TRBV3-1 and TRBJ1-2, the CDR3 gives the full variable domain: DTAVSQTPKYLVTQMGNDKSIKCEQNLGHDTMYWYKQDSKKFLKIMFSYNNKELIINETVPNRFSPKSPDKAHLNLHINSLELGDSAVYFCASSQETGYGYTFGSGTRLTVV.

This rearrangement joins TRBV9 to TRBJ2-7, with TRBD2 as a possible D gene (7 bases). This CDR3 is built from 15 residues. Germline CDR1 SGDLS, CDR2 YYNGEE. V was shortened by 4 bases and J by 3 bases, with 17 bases between the two germline ends. CDR3 in amino acids: CASSLEGGMRYEQYF. The CDR3 DNA reads TGTGCCAGCAGCCTGGAGGGGGGGATGCGCTACGAGCAGTACTTC.

The CDR3: CASSDPKALAFDNEQFF. The CDR3 DNA follows: TGTGCCAGCAGTGACCCAAAGGCACTAGCCTTTGACAATGAGCAGTTCTTC. The chain links TRBV6-4 to TRBJ2-1; D is possibly TRBD2 (6 bases). The V end lost 2 bases, the J end lost 5 bases, and 19 bases lay between the germline ends. CDR3 size: 17 residues. Germline V gene lookup returns CDR1 MRHNA and CDR2 SNTAGT.

The genes are TRBV28 and TRBJ2-5; 13 nucleotides align to TRBD2. Near its end, the DNA agrees better with TRBJ2-1, so the J call may be wrong. The CDR3 length is 13 residues. Germline V gene data show CDR1 as MDHEN and CDR2 as SYDVKM. The CDR3 is CASRGTSGIEQFF. In nucleotides, the CDR3 is TGTGCCAGCAGGGGGACTAGCGGGATTGAGCAGTTCTTC.

This clonotype was observed a few times. J is TRBJ1-2 and V is TRBV6-1; 8 bases are shared with TRBD1. CDR3 length equals 17 residues. V shed 6 bases, J shed 2 bases, and the junction held 14 bases outside the gene matches. Germline values: CDR1 MNHNS, CDR2 SASEGT. CDR3: CASSPMGWTGSNYGYTF. The CDR3 nucleotides read TGTGCCAGCAGCCCGATGGGTTGGACAGGGTCAAACTATGGCTACACCTTC.

The rearrangement links TRBV28 to TRBJ2-5, with D unresolved. The J call is uncertain, as TRBJ2-7 better fits the DNA end. The germline V gene encodes CDR1 MDHEN and CDR2 SYDVKM. The CDR3 is made up of 14 amino acids. CDR3 DNA sequence: TGTGCCAGCAGTCTAATTAGCCCGCCCTACGAGCAGTACTTC. It is translated as CASSLISPPYEQYF.

This clonotype was detected only a few times. The rearrangement joins TRBV7-9 to TRBJ1-3; no clear D gene. Trimming pared 1 base from V and 0 bases from J, leaving 10 bases between. The CDR3 is 16 residues long. Germline loops: CDR1 SEHNR, CDR2 FQNEAQ (reference sequence). In DNA form, the CDR3 reads TGTGCCAGCAGCTTAGTCGACCGAGTCTCTGGAAACACCATATATTTT. This sequence encodes CASSLVDRVSGNTIYF.

The chain has TRBV4-1 and TRBJ2-3; the match to TRBD2 covers 11 bases. J was trimmed by 2 bases and V by 3 bases; bases with no gene match: 4. Germline V gives CDR1 MGHRA, CDR2 YSYEKL. CDR3 length equals 16 residues. The CDR3 loop reads CASSQNSGGVTDTQYF. As DNA, the CDR3 is TGCGCCAGCAGCCAGAATAGCGGGGGGGTCACAGATACGCAGTATTTT.

The gene calls are TRBV7-2 and TRBJ1-1; D not resolved. Germline CDR1 is SGHTA and CDR2 is FQGNSA. The V gene lost 2 bases and the J gene lost 7 bases, with 11 bases spanning the gap. The CDR3 totals 13 residues. The chain's CDR3 is CASSLRNKVEAFF. DNA of the CDR3: TGTGCCAGCAGCTTACGTAATAAGGTTGAAGCTTTCTTT.

This rearrangement joins TRBV4-3 to TRBJ2-2; D may match TRBD1 or TRBD2 (5 bases each). In germline, CDR1 is LGHNA, CDR2 YSLEER. The CDR3 loop spans 16 amino acids. Trimming took off 1 base at V and 2 bases at J, with 11 bases between the two ends. The CDR3 DNA sequence: TGCGCCAGCAGCCAAGTCGCCGGGGCCAACACCGGGGAGCTGTTTTTT. Translated, it gives CASSQVAGANTGELFF.

CDR3 residues: CASSLKGGQFF. CDR3 DNA sequence: TGTGCCAGCAGTTTAAAAGGGGGTCAGTTCTTC. The chain links TRBV12-3 or TRBV12-4 to TRBJ2-1; D is perhaps TRBD1 (6 bases). This CDR3 has 11 residues. V was clipped by 2 bases and J by 13 bases, with 9 bases between them.

Details on this clonotype: Likely a read error: the CDR3 ends without its conserved phenylalanine or tryptophan. The J gene is TRBJ1-1, the V gene TRBV7-9; D possibly corresponds to TRBD1 (5 bases). Trimming shortened V by 4 bases and J by 1 base, and 10 bases separated the two germline ends. CDR3 length: 14 amino acids. Germline V gene sequence: CDR1 SEHNR, CDR2 FQNEAQ (reference sequence). The CDR3 nucleotides are TGTGCCAGCAGCTCCAAGGGACGGAACACTGAAGCTTTCCTT. Translating gives CASSSKGRNTEAFL.

The gene calls are TRBV28 and TRBJ2-5; 7 bases map to TRBD1. This CDR3 contains 14 residues. Trimming cost V 5 bases and J 3 bases; bases outside gene matches: 6. CDR1 and CDR2 (germline): MDHEN, SYDVKM. The CDR3 sequence is CASSPLTGKETQYF. The CDR3 region has the DNA TGTGCCAGCAGTCCCCTGACAGGGAAAGAGACCCAGTACTTC.

The gene calls are TRBV19 and TRBJ2-2, with D perhaps TRBD2 (5 bases). The ends were cut back, 5 bases at V and 7 bases at J, with 8 bases in the middle. CDR1 is LNHDA, CDR2 SQIVND, per germline (reference sequence). This CDR3 region has 12 residues. The CDR3 nucleotides are TGTGCCAGTAGTGAGCGGATCGGGGAGCTGTTTTTT. Its translation is CASSERIGELFF. Supplemented by reference TRBV19 and TRBJ2-2, the full variable domain reads DGGITQSPKYLFRKEGQNVTLSCEQNLNHDAMYWYRQDPGQGLRLIYYSQIVNDFQKGDIAEGYSVSREKKESFPLTVTSAQKNPTAFYLCASSERIGELFFGEGSRLTVL.

The chain carries TRBV2 and TRBJ2-7; 10 bases fit TRBD2. The CDR3 sequence is 15 residues long. J gave up 5 bases and V 7 bases, and 11 bases lay outside the gene matches. Germline CDR1 SNHLY, CDR2 FYNNEI. The CDR3 is CASNILAGGFHEQYF. The CDR3 nucleotides read TGTGCCAGCAACATTTTAGCGGGGGGCTTCCACGAGCAGTACTTC.